The 25 T cell receptor beta chains given below trace back to one sample, sequenced in a study of T cell changes during pregnancy in multiple sclerosis. Libraries were prepared by immunoSEQ multiplex PCR; TCRdb keeps only in-frame clonotypes and omits some of them. The sample yields approximately 52,000 clones, around 92% seen once. The specimen comprised CD4+ T cells from peripheral blood mononuclear cells, sampled in the third trimester of pregnancy. All receptors come from a female donor with multiple sclerosis, enrolled in a pregnancy study.

This clone was seen just once. The chain couples TRBV2 to TRBJ1-2, with 12 bases lining up with TRBD1. J gave up 6 bases and V 8 bases, and 7 bases lay outside the gene matches. The CDR3 runs 14 residues. Per germline, CDR1 SNHLY and CDR2 FYNNEI. CDR3: CASRPGQGADGYTF. DNA for the CDR3: TGTGCCAGCCGACCGGGACAGGGGGCGGATGGCTACACCTTC.

The chain links TRBV9 to TRBJ1-3; 7 bases align to TRBD1. Trimming cost V 3 bases and J 4 bases; bases outside gene matches: 10. The germline CDR1 and CDR2 sequences are SGDLS and YYNGEE. The CDR3 sequence is 16 residues long. CDR3 nucleotides: TGTGCCAGCAGCGCTGGGGGGACAGCTTTAGGAAACACCATATATTTT. This translates into CASSAGGTALGNTIYF.

The chain links TRBV29-1 to TRBJ1-2; 7 bases fit TRBD1. After removal of 7 bases from V and 7 bases from J, the junction contained 9 bases not matched to a gene. The CDR3 spans 12 residues. Germline loops: CDR1 SQVTM, CDR2 ANQGSEA. CDR3 DNA sequence: TGCAGCGATTTACAGGGGCAGAGTGGCTACACCTTC. It codes for CSDLQGQSGYTF.

This clone was counted once. The rearrangement uses TRBV7-6 and TRBJ2-1; D might be TRBD2 (5 bases). Between the trimmed V and J ends, which lost 5 bases and 0 bases, there was a span of 17 bases. The CDR3 consists of 17 residues. Germline-derived CDR1 and CDR2 are SGHVS and FNYEAQ. The CDR3 here is CASSEKMVASSYNEQFF. For the CDR3, the DNA is TGTGCCAGCAGCGAGAAGATGGTAGCGAGCTCCTACAATGAGCAGTTCTTC.

The chain uses TRBV25-1 and TRBJ1-2, with 10 bases aligning to TRBD1. The CDR3 covers 15 residues. The trim removed 3 bases at V and 4 bases at J, leaving 5 bases unmatched. Germline lookup yields CDR1 MGHDK and CDR2 SYGVNS. The chain's CDR3 is CASSDTGTGVYGYTF. The CDR3 DNA reads as TGTGCCAGCAGTGACACGGGGACAGGGGTCTATGGCTACACCTTC.

The genes are TRBV15 and TRBJ2-1, with 15 bases lining up with TRBD2. Germline values: CDR1 LNHNV, CDR2 YYDKDF (reference sequence). V shed 0 bases, J shed 0 bases, and the junction held 9 bases outside the gene matches. The CDR3 consists of 21 residues. CDR3 nucleotides: TGTGCCACCAGCAGAGATCTAGGACTAGCGGGAGGGCCTAGCTCCTACAATGAGCAGTTCTTC. As protein: CATSRDLGLAGGPSSYNEQFF.

The chain links TRBV11-2 to TRBJ2-3; possible D gene TRBD2, 7 bases. This CDR3 region has 17 residues. V shed 6 bases and J shed 3 bases, with 22 bases lying between them. Germline V gene lookup returns CDR1 SGHAT and CDR2 FQNNGV. The CDR3 coding sequence is TGTGCCAGCAGACGGGGGAGGGGAGGGGGTAGAACAGATACGCAGTATTTT. It yields the protein CASRRGRGGGRTDTQYF.

Written as DNA, the CDR3 is TGTGCCAGTAGACGGGAACCTACCTATGGCTACACCTTC. Amino acids: CASRREPTYGYTF. The genes are TRBV2 and TRBJ1-2; D unclear. This CDR3 is built from 13 residues. Deletions cut 9 bases from V and 4 bases from J, with 15 bases between. CDR1 and CDR2 from the germline V gene are SNHLY and FYNNEI.

The V call is TRBV9, the J call TRBJ2-7, with TRBD2 matching over 8 bases. Trimming removed 4 bases from V and 2 bases from J; junction bases left unmatched: 5. The length of the CDR3 is 14 residues. Germline CDR1 is SGDLS and CDR2 is YYNGEE. The CDR3 sequence: CASSKAGAAYEQYF. CDR3 DNA: TGTGCCAGCAGCAAAGCGGGGGCTGCCTACGAGCAGTACTTC.

This clone occurred once. The V gene is TRBV7-6, the J gene TRBJ2-7, with 9 bases matching TRBD2. This CDR3 comprises 17 residues. Trimming removed 4 bases from V and 0 bases from J; junction bases left unmatched: 10. Germline CDR1 SGHVS, CDR2 FNYEAQ. This chain's CDR3 is CASSSNFGGGASYEQYF. In DNA, the CDR3 is TGTGCCAGCAGCTCAAATTTCGGCGGGGGGGCCTCCTACGAGCAGTACTTC.

This chain links TRBV5-1 with TRBJ1-1; D unclear. Between the trimmed V and J ends, which lost 2 bases and 6 bases, there was a span of 14 bases. In germline, CDR1 is SGHRS, CDR2 YFSETQ. There are 14 residues in the CDR3. CDR3 region: CASSFTGSWSEAFF. The CDR3 nucleotides are TGCGCCAGCAGCTTCACGGGTTCGTGGTCTGAAGCTTTCTTT.

The chain couples TRBV9 to TRBJ2-7, with D possibly being TRBD2 (6 bases). CDR1 and CDR2 from the germline V gene are SGDLS and YYNGEE. The CDR3 spans 16 residues. Between the trimmed V and J ends, which lost 0 bases and 6 bases, there was a span of 19 bases. The CDR3 here is CASSVEDGGTPSEQYF. CDR3 DNA: TGTGCCAGCAGCGTAGAGGATGGCGGGACCCCCAGCGAGCAGTACTTC.

The V gene is TRBV30, the J gene TRBJ2-7; the D gene is possibly TRBD1 (5 bases). V shed 2 bases and J shed 1 base, with 9 bases lying between them. CDR1 is GTSNPN and CDR2 is SVGIG in the germline V gene (reference sequence). The CDR3 runs to 13 residues. CDR3 region: CAWSKQDSYEQYF. Written as DNA, the CDR3 is TGTGCCTGGAGTAAACAGGATTCCTACGAGCAGTACTTC. The full variable domain, rest sourced from reference TRBV30 and TRBJ2-7, is SQTIHQWPATLVQPVGSPLSLECTVEGTSNPNLYWYRQAAGRGLQLLFYSVGIGQISSEVPQNLSASRPQDRQFILSSKKLLLSDSGFYLCAWSKQDSYEQYFGPGTRLTVT.

This clone was seen a single time. V is TRBV19 and J is TRBJ1-5; D may be TRBD1 (6 bases). Germline V gene lookup returns CDR1 LNHDA and CDR2 SQIVND (reference sequence). V lost 7 bases and J lost 1, with 17 bases in between. This CDR3 has 16 amino acids. CDR3 sequence: CASISTGLRSNQPQHF. The CDR3, as DNA: TGTGCCAGTATTTCAACAGGGCTAAGGAGCAATCAGCCCCAGCATTTT.

This clone came up once. V and J are TRBV27 and TRBJ1-1; D is perhaps TRBD1 (6 bases). V dropped 6 bases and J dropped 2 bases, with 13 bases sitting between them. The CDR3 totals 14 residues. Germline V lookup: CDR1 MNHEY, CDR2 SMNVEV (reference sequence). As DNA, the CDR3 is TGTGCCAGCAGGCGAAGGGGGAGAAACACTGAAGCTTTCTTT. Its protein product is CASRRRGRNTEAFF.

The chain joins TRBV7-7 to TRBJ1-1; no firm D call. The CDR3 sequence is 11 residues long. Trimming pared 5 bases from V and 5 bases from J, leaving 6 bases between. Germline CDR1 reads SSHAT; CDR2 reads FNYEAQ (reference sequence). The CDR3: CASSLFTEAFF. The CDR3 DNA sequence: TGTGCCAGCAGCCTCTTTACTGAAGCTTTCTTT.

V usage is TRBV7-9 and J usage is TRBJ1-5; maybe TRBD1 (5 bases). V was trimmed by 0 bases and J by 3 bases, leaving 6 bases between them. CDR3 length: 14 residues. Per germline, CDR1 SEHNR and CDR2 FQNEAQ (reference sequence). CDR3 in amino acids: CASSLATDNQPQHF. CDR3 sequence (DNA): TGTGCCAGCAGCTTAGCGACAGACAATCAGCCCCAGCATTTT.

This chain connects TRBV14 to TRBJ2-2; tentative D call: TRBD2 (5 bases). The CDR3 is made up of 17 amino acids. V gave up 4 bases and J gave up 6 bases, with 21 bases separating them. Germline V gene lookup returns CDR1 SGHDN and CDR2 FVKESK. CDR3 sequence: CASSPRTSSEPPGELFF. As DNA, the CDR3 is TGTGCCAGCAGCCCTCGAACTAGTTCTGAACCTCCCGGGGAGCTGTTTTTT. Complete variable domain (other parts from reference TRBV14 and TRBJ2-2): EAGVTQFPSHSVIEKGQTVTLRCDPISGHDNLYWYRRVMGKEIKFLLHFVKESKQDESGMPNNRFLAERTGGTYSTLKVQPAELEDSGVYFCASSPRTSSEPPGELFFGEGSRLTVL.

The chain uses TRBV28 and TRBJ2-5; tentatively, D is TRBD2 (6 bases). Germline V CDR1 and CDR2: MDHEN, SYDVKM. V lost 7 bases and J 3 bases, leaving 12 bases between the germline ends. The CDR3 covers 13 residues. CDR3 sequence reads: CASIRGGEETQYF. The CDR3 DNA reads TGTGCCAGCATCCGAGGCGGGGAAGAGACCCAGTACTTC.

Here the CDR3 DNA reads TGTGCCAGCAGCTTAGGCGGGGGGATTTTCTACGAGCAGTACTTC. Its translation: CASSLGGGIFYEQYF. The V call is TRBV13, the J call TRBJ2-7, with 7 bases aligning to TRBD2. In germline, CDR1 is PRHDT, CDR2 FYEKMQ (reference sequence). The CDR3 has 15 residues. V gave up 0 bases and J gave up 3 bases; unmatched junction bases: 5.

The rearrangement joins TRBV19 to TRBJ2-7; D remains unclear. Germline V lookup: CDR1 LNHDA, CDR2 SQIVND (reference sequence). Trimming took 1 base from V and 7 from J, leaving 14 bases between them. The CDR3 is 14 residues long. The CDR3 loop reads CASSIGATAREQYF. The CDR3 DNA reads as TGTGCCAGTAGTATAGGGGCAACAGCCCGAGAGCAGTACTTC.

The V and J genes are TRBV29-1 and TRBJ1-2; no firm D call. CDR1 and CDR2 (germline): SQVTM, ANQGSEA. The CDR3 runs 12 residues. The V and J ends lost 3 bases and 4 bases respectively, with 9 bases between them. This CDR3 reads CSVETRIYGYTF. The CDR3 DNA is TGCAGCGTTGAGACAAGAATCTATGGCTACACCTTC.

This sequence joins TRBV5-4 and TRBJ2-5; D unresolved. V gave up 0 bases and J gave up 4 bases, with 7 bases separating them. Germline V CDR1 and CDR2: SGHNT, YYREEE (reference sequence). The CDR3 runs to 13 residues. The CDR3: CASSLAPGETQYF. The CDR3 DNA is TGTGCCAGCAGCTTGGCTCCAGGAGAGACCCAGTACTTC.

This chain uses TRBV7-3 with TRBJ2-2; TRBD1 is a possible D gene (6 bases). Germline lookup yields CDR1 SGHTA and CDR2 FQGTGA. CDR3 length equals 16 residues. Trimming cost V 2 bases and J 0 bases, with 10 bases left between them. CDR3 amino acids: CASSLSNRANTGELFF. CDR3 coding DNA: TGTGCCAGCAGCTTATCGAACAGGGCGAACACCGGGGAGCTGTTTTTT.

The chain has TRBV9 and TRBJ2-5, with 7 bases lining up with TRBD2. J was trimmed by 5 bases and V by 2 bases; bases with no gene match: 12. The CDR3 loop spans 16 amino acids. Looked up from germline, CDR1 is SGDLS and CDR2 is YYNGEE. In DNA form, the CDR3 reads TGTGCCAGCAGCGTCCTGAACGGGAGGATGGGGGAGACCCAGTACTTC. It codes for CASSVLNGRMGETQYF.